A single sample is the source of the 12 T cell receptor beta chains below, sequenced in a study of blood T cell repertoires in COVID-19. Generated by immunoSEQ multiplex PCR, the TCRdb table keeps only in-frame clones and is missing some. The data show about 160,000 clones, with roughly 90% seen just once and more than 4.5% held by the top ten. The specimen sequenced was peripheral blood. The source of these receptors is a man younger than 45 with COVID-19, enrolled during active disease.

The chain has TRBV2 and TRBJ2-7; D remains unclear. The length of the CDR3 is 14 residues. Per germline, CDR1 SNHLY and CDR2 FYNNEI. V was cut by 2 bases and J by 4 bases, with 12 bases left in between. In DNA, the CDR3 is TGTGCCAGCAGTGAAAGGTCAGGTCGGTACGAGCAGTACTTC. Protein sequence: CASSERSGRYEQYF.

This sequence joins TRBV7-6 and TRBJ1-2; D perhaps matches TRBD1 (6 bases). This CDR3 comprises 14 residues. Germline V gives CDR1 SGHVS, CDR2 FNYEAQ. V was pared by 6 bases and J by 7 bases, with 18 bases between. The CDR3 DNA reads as TGTGCCAGCAGTCTAACAGGGCCCACTGGTGGCTACACCTTC. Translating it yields CASSLTGPTGGYTF.

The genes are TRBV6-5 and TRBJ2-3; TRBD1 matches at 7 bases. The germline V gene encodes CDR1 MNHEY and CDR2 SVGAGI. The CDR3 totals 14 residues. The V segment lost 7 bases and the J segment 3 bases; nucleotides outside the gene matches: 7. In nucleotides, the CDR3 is TGTGCCAGCATATCGGACAGGTCAACAGATACGCAGTATTTT. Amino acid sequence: CASISDRSTDTQYF.

The CDR3 region is CASSFGGEAFF. CDR3 DNA: TGTGCCAGCAGTTTTGGCGGGGAAGCTTTCTTT. The chain couples TRBV12-3 or TRBV12-4 to TRBJ1-1; no clear D. The length of the CDR3 is 11 residues. V was trimmed by 3 bases and J by 8 bases, leaving 7 bases between them.

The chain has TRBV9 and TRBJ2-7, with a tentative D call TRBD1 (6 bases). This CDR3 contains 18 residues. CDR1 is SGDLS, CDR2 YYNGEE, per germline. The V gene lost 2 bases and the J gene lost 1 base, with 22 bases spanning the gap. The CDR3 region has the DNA TGTGCCAGCAGCGTTTACAGGGCCAACCAAATATTATCCTACGAGCAGTACTTC. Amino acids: CASSVYRANQILSYEQYF.

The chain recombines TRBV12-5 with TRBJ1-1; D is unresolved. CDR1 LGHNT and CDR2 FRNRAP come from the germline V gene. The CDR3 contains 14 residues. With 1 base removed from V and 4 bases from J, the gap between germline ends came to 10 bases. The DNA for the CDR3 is TGTGCTAGTGGTTTGGGGGTATCGGGCACTGAAGCTTTCTTT. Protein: CASGLGVSGTEAFF. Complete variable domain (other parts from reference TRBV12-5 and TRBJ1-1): DARVTQTPRHKVTEMGQEVTMRCQPILGHNTVFWYRQTMMQGLELLAYFRNRAPLDDSGMPKDRFSAEMPDATLATLKIQPSEPRDSAVYFCASGLGVSGTEAFFGQGTRLTVV.

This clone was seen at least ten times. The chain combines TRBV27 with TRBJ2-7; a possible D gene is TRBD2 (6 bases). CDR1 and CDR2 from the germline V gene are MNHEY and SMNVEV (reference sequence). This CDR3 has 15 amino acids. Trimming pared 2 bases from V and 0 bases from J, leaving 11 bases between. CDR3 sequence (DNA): TGTGCCAGCAGTTTAAAAGACGGGAGCTCCTACGAGCAGTACTTC. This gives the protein CASSLKDGSSYEQYF.

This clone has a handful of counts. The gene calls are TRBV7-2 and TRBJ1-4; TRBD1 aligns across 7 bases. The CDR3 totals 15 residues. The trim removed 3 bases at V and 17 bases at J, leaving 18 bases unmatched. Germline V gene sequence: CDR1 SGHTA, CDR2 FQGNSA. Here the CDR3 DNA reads TGTGCCAGCAGCTTTCTCGGACAGGTTGGAAACCCATTTTTTTTT. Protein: CASSFLGQVGNPFFF.

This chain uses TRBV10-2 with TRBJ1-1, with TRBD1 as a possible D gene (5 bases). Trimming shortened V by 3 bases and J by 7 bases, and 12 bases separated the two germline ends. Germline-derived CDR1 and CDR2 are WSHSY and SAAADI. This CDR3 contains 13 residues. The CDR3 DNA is TGCGCCAGCAGTGATACAACAGGAGTTGAAGCTTTCTTT. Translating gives CASSDTTGVEAFF.

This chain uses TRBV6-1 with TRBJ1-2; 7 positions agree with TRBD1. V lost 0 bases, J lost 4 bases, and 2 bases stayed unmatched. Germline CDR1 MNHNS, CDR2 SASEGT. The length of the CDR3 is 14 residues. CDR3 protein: CASSEASGGYGYTF. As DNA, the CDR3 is TGTGCCAGCAGTGAAGCTTCAGGGGGCTATGGCTACACCTTC.

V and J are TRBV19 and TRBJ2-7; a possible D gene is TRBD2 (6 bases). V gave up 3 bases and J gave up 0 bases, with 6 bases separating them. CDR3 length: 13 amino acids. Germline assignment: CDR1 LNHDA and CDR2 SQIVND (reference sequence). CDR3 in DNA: TGTGCCAGTAGTATGGAGGGCTCCTACGAGCAGTACTTC. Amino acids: CASSMEGSYEQYF. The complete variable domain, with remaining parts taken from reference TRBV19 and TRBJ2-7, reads DGGITQSPKYLFRKEGQNVTLSCEQNLNHDAMYWYRQDPGQGLRLIYYSQIVNDFQKGDIAEGYSVSREKKESFPLTVTSAQKNPTAFYLCASSMEGSYEQYFGPGTRLTVT.

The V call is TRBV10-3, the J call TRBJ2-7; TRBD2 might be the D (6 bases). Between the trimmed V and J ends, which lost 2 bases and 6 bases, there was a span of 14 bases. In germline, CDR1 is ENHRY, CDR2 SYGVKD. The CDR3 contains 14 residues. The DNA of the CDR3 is TGTGCCATCAGTGAGGGGGAAGGGGACTCCGAGCAGTACTTC. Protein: CAISEGEGDSEQYF.